These 24 T cell receptor beta chains were sequenced from one sample in a study of T cell repertoires in cytomegalovirus infection. TCRdb re-derived calls from the reads in MiXCR, one entry per CDR3 protein. Seen here are 700,000 to 900,000 distinct CDR3 sequences, about 27% observed once, and the top ten hold about an eighth. These receptors have no known antigen. Sequences were derived from cultured CD8+ T cells from PBMCs, sampled from culture after CMV antigen stimulation. The receptors shown here come from a human donor in good health (CMV status not recorded). Some clones in this sample may be carry-over from other donors' samples.

This clonotype turned up a few times. This chain connects TRBV19 to TRBJ1-5, with 7 bases matching TRBD1. The CDR3 loop spans 14 amino acids. Trimming cost V 9 bases and J 0 bases; bases outside gene matches: 5. CDR1 LNHDA and CDR2 SQIVND come from the germline V gene (reference sequence). CDR3 bases: TGTGCCAGCGAGGGACAGTATAGCAATCAGCCCCAGCATTTT. This sequence encodes CASEGQYSNQPQHF.

This clonotype was found a few times. This chain joins TRBV12-3 or TRBV12-4 and TRBJ1-3; D gene unclear. The CDR3 has 14 amino acids. Deletions cut 5 bases from V and 5 bases from J, with 13 bases between. In nucleotides, the CDR3 is TGTGCCAGCAGTGGGGTCTGGGGTAGAAACACCATATATTTT. It is translated as CASSGVWGRNTIYF.

This clonotype was detected only a few times. The chain employs TRBV7-9 and TRBJ2-1; D is ambiguous. CDR3 length: 11 amino acids. Germline V CDR1 and CDR2: SEHNR, FQNEAQ (reference sequence). V lost 1 base and J lost 15, with 10 bases in between. In DNA, the CDR3 is TGTGCCAGCAGCTTAGAGCGTGCACCGTTCTTC. Protein: CASSLERAPFF.

This clonotype was observed a handful of times. The chain uses TRBV27 and TRBJ2-5; no definite D call. The V and J ends lost 2 bases and 4 bases respectively, with 17 bases between them. Germline loops: CDR1 MNHEY, CDR2 SMNVEV (reference sequence). The CDR3 covers 16 residues. DNA for the CDR3: TGTGCCAGCAGTTTAACATCCCCACGTAGTTTAGAGACCCAGTACTTC. Amino acids: CASSLTSPRSLETQYF.

The CDR3 loop is CASSLGDPGYNEQFF. In DNA form, the CDR3 reads TGTGCCAGCAGCCTGGGGGACCCTGGCTACAATGAGCAGTTCTTC. The chain joins TRBV7-9 to TRBJ2-1, with D possibly called TRBD1 or TRBD2 (5 bases each). V lost 5 bases to trimming and J lost 3 bases, with 14 bases between them. The V gene's germline CDR1 is SEHNR and CDR2 FQNEAQ (reference sequence). The CDR3 sequence is 15 residues long.

The genes are TRBV28 and TRBJ1-2; D gene ambiguous. Trimming took 3 bases from V and 7 from J, leaving 12 bases between them. Germline CDR1 and CDR2: MDHEN and SYDVKM. There are 13 residues in the CDR3. The CDR3 sequence: CASSFGVTGGYTF. The CDR3 coding sequence is TGTGCCAGCAGTTTCGGGGTAACGGGTGGCTACACCTTC.

This clonotype showed up just a few times. This chain uses TRBV9 with TRBJ2-7; 10 bases align to TRBD1. V dropped 0 bases and J dropped 5; count of bases not matched to a gene: 2. The CDR3 covers 14 residues. The germline CDR1 and CDR2 sequences are SGDLS and YYNGEE. The CDR3 sequence: CASSVGDRGNEQYF. CDR3 coding DNA: TGTGCCAGCAGCGTAGGGGACAGGGGTAACGAGCAGTACTTC.

CDR3 sequence: CANSSHQTGELFF. In DNA, the CDR3 is TGTGCCAACAGCTCTCACCAAACCGGGGAGCTGTTTTTT. This chain joins TRBV6-2 or TRBV6-3 and TRBJ2-2; no firm D call. The CDR3 extends over 13 amino acids. Deletions cut 10 bases from V and 5 bases from J, with 14 bases between. Per germline, CDR1 MNHEY and CDR2 SVGEGT.

The chain employs TRBV28 and TRBJ1-1; 11 bases match TRBD1. Germline V gene sequence: CDR1 MDHEN, CDR2 SYDVKM. The V segment lost 7 bases and the J segment 4 bases; nucleotides outside the gene matches: 8. The CDR3 loop spans 15 amino acids. Here the CDR3 reads CASIRTGGLTTEAFF. Written as DNA, the CDR3 is TGTGCCAGCATACGGACAGGGGGCCTTACCACTGAAGCTTTCTTT.

There are a few counts of this clonotype. The chain recombines TRBV12-3 or TRBV12-4 with TRBJ1-1, with no clear D. This CDR3 is built from 15 residues. V was pared by 5 bases and J by 1 base, with 14 bases between. CDR3 in amino acids: CASSPPRWGNTEAFF. CDR3 bases: TGTGCCAGCAGTCCGCCCCGGTGGGGGAACACTGAAGCTTTCTTT.

This sequence joins TRBV7-9 and TRBJ1-2; TRBD1 agrees at 9 bases. Germline values: CDR1 SEHNR, CDR2 FQNEAQ (reference sequence). This CDR3 is 13 amino acids long. The J segment lost 8 bases and the V segment lost 4 bases, leaving 5 bases of the junction unmatched. The CDR3 nucleotides are TGTGCCAGCAGCTCCGGGGACAGGGTGGGCTACACCTTC. Its protein product is CASSSGDRVGYTF.

There are many counts of this clonotype. The chain joins TRBV2 to TRBJ2-2, with D tentatively TRBD2 (6 bases). Germline V gene lookup returns CDR1 SNHLY and CDR2 FYNNEI. The CDR3 loop spans 17 amino acids. Trimming took off 0 bases at V and 2 bases at J, with 13 bases between the two ends. The CDR3 DNA reads as TGTGCCAGCAGTGAAGCGCTTCTAGCGAGAAACACCGGGGAGCTGTTTTTT. Its protein is CASSEALLARNTGELFF. The full variable domain, in which reference TRBV2 and TRBJ2-2 provide the parts outside the CDR3, is EPEVTQTPSHQVTQMGQEVILRCVPISNHLYFYWYRQILGQKVEFLVSFYNNEISEKSEIFDDQFSVERPDGSNFTLKIRSTKLEDSAMYFCASSEALLARNTGELFFGEGSRLTVL.

This chain uses TRBV20-1 with TRBJ1-6; 12 bases are shared with TRBD1. The J segment lost 6 bases and the V segment lost 0 bases, leaving 12 bases of the junction unmatched. The CDR3 runs 19 residues. Germline-derived CDR1 and CDR2 are DFQATT and SNEGSKA (reference sequence). The CDR3 DNA is TGCAGTGCTAGAGATCAACACTGGGGGACAGGGGGCCCTAATTCACCCCTCCACTTT. Translating gives CSARDQHWGTGGPNSPLHF.

This clonotype was seen many times. V and J are TRBV7-8 and TRBJ1-6, with D perhaps TRBD1 (6 bases). There are 17 residues in the CDR3. Germline V gives CDR1 SGHVS, CDR2 FQNEAQ. V lost 1 base and J 2 bases, leaving 12 bases between the germline ends. CDR3 in amino acids: CASSLEGVPTYNSPLHF. The CDR3 DNA reads TGTGCCAGCAGCTTAGAGGGGGTCCCGACCTATAATTCACCCCTCCACTTT.

The J gene is TRBJ2-3, the V gene TRBV11-2; a weak D match, TRBD2 (6 bases). Deletions cut 4 bases from V and 5 bases from J, with 16 bases between. The CDR3 runs 15 residues. From germline, CDR1 is SGHAT and CDR2 FQNNGV. CDR3 sequence reads: CASSSTGGREDTQYF. The CDR3 DNA reads as TGTGCCAGCAGCTCCACCGGAGGGCGAGAAGATACGCAGTATTTT.

This chain joins TRBV20-1 and TRBJ1-1; a possible D gene is TRBD1 (6 bases). This CDR3 has 14 amino acids. CDR1 and CDR2 from the germline V gene are DFQATT and SNEGSKA (reference sequence). With 6 bases removed from V and 6 bases from J, the gap between germline ends came to 20 bases. This CDR3 is CSARTPGTYSEAFF. DNA for the CDR3: TGCAGTGCCCGAACCCCAGGGACATATTCTGAAGCTTTCTTT.

This clonotype was detected ten times or more. The chain uses TRBV19 and TRBJ1-1; D remains ambiguous. Trimming shortened V by 1 base and J by 0 bases, and 3 bases separated the two germline ends. Looked up from germline, CDR1 is LNHDA and CDR2 is SQIVND (reference sequence). The CDR3 covers 13 residues. CDR3 protein: CASSIAVNTEAFF. The CDR3 region has the DNA TGTGCCAGTAGTATAGCGGTGAACACTGAAGCTTTCTTT.

This clonotype appeared many times. The V gene is TRBV28, the J gene TRBJ2-7, with D hard to call. The CDR3 extends over 12 amino acids. Germline V gene sequence: CDR1 MDHEN, CDR2 SYDVKM. The germline V and J ends were trimmed by 5 bases and 3 bases, with 8 bases remaining between them. The CDR3 DNA follows: TGTGCCAGCAGTGAACCGGTCTACGAGCAGTACTTC. It codes for CASSEPVYEQYF.

This clonotype was seen a handful of times. V and J are TRBV5-1 and TRBJ2-2, with 9 bases identical to TRBD1. With 0 bases clipped from V and 7 bases from J, the junction kept 7 bases outside the gene matches. The CDR3 length is 16 residues. CDR1 SGHRS and CDR2 YFSETQ come from the germline V gene. The CDR3 region has the DNA TGCGCCAGCAGCTTGGAACAGGGGGCCTTTGGCGGGGAGCTGTTTTTT. Translating it yields CASSLEQGAFGGELFF.

This clonotype has more than one count but fewer than ten. V gene TRBV25-1 combines with J gene TRBJ1-2, with TRBD1 matching over 9 bases. The germline V gene has CDR1 MGHDK and CDR2 SYGVNS. The CDR3 runs to 17 residues. V was pared by 0 bases and J by 4 bases, with 9 bases of the junction left unmatched. The CDR3 DNA sequence: TGTGCCAGCAGTGAATATTTCGGGGGACAGGGCCCCTATGGCTACACCTTC. Protein product: CASSEYFGGQGPYGYTF.

This clonotype has more than one count but fewer than ten. The chain uses TRBV27 and TRBJ1-1, with D possibly TRBD1 on 6 matching bases. Trimming left V 5 bases short and J 5 bases short, with 15 bases between. In germline, CDR1 is MNHEY, CDR2 SMNVEV (reference sequence). The CDR3 extends over 14 amino acids. This chain's CDR3 is CASSRGGGGTEAFF. The CDR3 nucleotides are TGTGCCAGCAGTCGAGGGGGTGGGGGGACTGAAGCTTTCTTT.

The rearrangement links TRBV20-1 to TRBJ2-7, with 7 bases matching TRBD1. This CDR3 is 14 amino acids long. The V gene's germline CDR1 is DFQATT and CDR2 SNEGSKA (reference sequence). Trimming removed 5 bases from V and 3 bases from J; junction bases left unmatched: 10. The CDR3: CSAQPRDSDYEQYV. The CDR3 nucleotides are TGCAGTGCTCAACCCCGGGACAGCGACTACGAGCAGTACGTC.

This clonotype appeared a few times. The V gene is TRBV19, the J gene TRBJ2-1; 10 bases are shared with TRBD1. This CDR3 is built from 15 residues. V shed 7 bases, J shed 8 bases, and the junction held 11 bases outside the gene matches. Germline V gene sequence: CDR1 LNHDA, CDR2 SQIVND (reference sequence). The CDR3: CASTQWGQGWDEQFF. The CDR3 DNA follows: TGTGCCAGTACGCAGTGGGGACAGGGGTGGGATGAGCAGTTCTTC.

This clonotype showed up just a few times. The chain links TRBV7-4 to TRBJ1-6; 10 bases match TRBD1. The length of the CDR3 is 21 residues. The V and J ends lost 1 base and 6 bases, in that order; junction bases with no gene match: 18. Per germline, CDR1 SGHVT and CDR2 SQSDAQ. CDR3 sequence reads: CASSLGPGTGASKKGNSPLHF. CDR3 DNA: TGTGCCAGCAGCTTAGGCCCCGGGACAGGGGCTTCTAAAAAGGGTAATTCACCCCTCCACTTT.